These T cell receptor beta chains were read from a single sample in a study of shared clonotypes between healthy human individuals. Sequenced by immunoSEQ multiplex PCR; TCRdb stores in-frame clones only, minus some. The sample has about 560,000 clones, roughly four fifths seen once. Sequencing was carried out using PBMCs. These receptors all stem from a woman aged 40 to 50 in good health. Some clones in this sample may be carry-over from other donors' samples. CDR3s leave out the opening cysteine and the closing phenylalanine or tryptophan. The order of the fields is V gene, J gene, CDR3 protein.

V: TRBV21-1; J: TRBJ2-3; CDR3: ASSHRGGSSTDTQY
V: TRBV6-6; J: TRBJ2-7; CDR3: ASRPGSILGEQY
V: TRBV10-3; J: TRBJ2-2; CDR3: AISESVAGNGELF
V: TRBV14; J: TRBJ1-1; CDR3: ASSQDYANTEAF
V: TRBV30; J: TRBJ1-4; CDR3: AWSLTGATNEKLF
V: TRBV7-2; J: NA; CDR3: ASRLTWQGDSYEQY
V: TRBV7-6; J: TRBJ2-7; CDR3: ASSLVEDSSYEQY
V: TRBV7-8; J: TRBJ2-1; CDR3: ASSRLSQGLAFGNEQF
V: TRBV7-8; J: TRBJ2-7; CDR3: ASSLASGPYEQY
V: TRBV6-1; J: TRBJ1-5; CDR3: ASSEYQPQH
V: TRBV9; J: TRBJ1-4; CDR3: ASSVEGQPNEKLF
V: TRBV30; J: TRBJ1-4; CDR3: AWSATGINEKLF
V: TRBV6-6; J: TRBJ1-5; CDR3: ATLPWDTNQPQH
V: TRBV19; J: TRBJ2-7; CDR3: ASSEVGPRDYEQY
V: TRBV11-1; J: TRBJ1-2; CDR3: ASSSYAGTGGGYT
V: TRBV4-2; J: TRBJ2-7; CDR3: ASSVAPGQTFYEQY
V: TRBV12-5; J: TRBJ2-1; CDR3: ASGLAVPGLAGGPPSYNEQF
V: TRBV2; J: TRBJ2-7; CDR3: ASRTDYEQY
V: TRBV11-2; J: TRBJ2-7; CDR3: ASRDPTGLSGRANEQY
V: TRBV5-6; J: TRBJ1-5; CDR3: ASSLGHSNQPQH
V: TRBV29-1; J: TRBJ1-2; CDR3: SAPGQGKSRGYT
V: TRBV30; J: NA; CDR3: AWSVLRGSYEQY
V: TRBV9; J: TRBJ1-4; CDR3: ASSARTGIGEKLF
V: TRBV29-1; J: TRBJ2-7; CDR3: SVGTGGRYEQY
V: TRBV21-1; J: TRBJ2-7; CDR3: ASTKDRGLKDEQY
V: TRBV5-1; J: TRBJ2-3; CDR3: ASHPRPGPVGTDTQY
V: TRBV5-1; J: TRBJ2-7; CDR3: ASSSSSRSSYEQY
V: TRBV30; J: NA; CDR3: AWSVPDYEQY
V: TRBV5-6; J: TRBJ1-5; CDR3: ASSLGPGQGHGQPQH
V: TRBV5-1; J: TRBJ2-2; CDR3: ASSLALAGNTGELF
V: TRBV19; J: TRBJ2-7; CDR3: ASSTNRGRLEQY
V: TRBV6-5; J: TRBJ2-2; CDR3: ASRTGPRELF
V: TRBV6-5; J: TRBJ2-1; CDR3: ASSVSGNPFNEQF
V: TRBV7-9; J: TRBJ2-5; CDR3: ASSQGSLSGAPAAETQY
V: TRBV5-1; J: TRBJ2-2; CDR3: ASSFGTGGTGELF
V: TRBV2; J: TRBJ2-1; CDR3: ASSVGLAGAEQF
V: TRBV27; J: TRBJ1-2; CDR3: ASSPGFSYGYT
V: TRBV7-9; J: TRBJ2-7; CDR3: ASSLAEGGPYEQY
V: TRBV7-3; J: TRBJ2-1; CDR3: ASSTSSGTGSYNEQF
V: TRBV18; J: TRBJ2-2; CDR3: ASSPIRSNTGELF
V: TRBV5-8; J: TRBJ1-5; CDR3: ASSLGRIGNQPQH
V: TRBV6-1; J: TRBJ2-7; CDR3: ASSVPGTSGRGKQY
V: TRBV19; J: TRBJ1-1; CDR3: ASSIGRGRLNTEAF
V: TRBV7-2; J: TRBJ2-1; CDR3: ASSLVADYNEQF
V: TRBV7-9; J: TRBJ1-1; CDR3: ASRRQELNTEAF
V: TRBV9; J: TRBJ1-1; CDR3: ASSVVKNYNTEAF
V: TRBV5-1; J: TRBJ1-5; CDR3: ASSPGQGRFQPQH
V: TRBV11-2; J: TRBJ1-3; CDR3: ASSTTGAAGNTIY
V: TRBV23-1; J: TRBJ1-1; CDR3: ASSQGQDGSVAF
V: TRBV30; J: TRBJ1-6; CDR3: AWSPDINNSPLH